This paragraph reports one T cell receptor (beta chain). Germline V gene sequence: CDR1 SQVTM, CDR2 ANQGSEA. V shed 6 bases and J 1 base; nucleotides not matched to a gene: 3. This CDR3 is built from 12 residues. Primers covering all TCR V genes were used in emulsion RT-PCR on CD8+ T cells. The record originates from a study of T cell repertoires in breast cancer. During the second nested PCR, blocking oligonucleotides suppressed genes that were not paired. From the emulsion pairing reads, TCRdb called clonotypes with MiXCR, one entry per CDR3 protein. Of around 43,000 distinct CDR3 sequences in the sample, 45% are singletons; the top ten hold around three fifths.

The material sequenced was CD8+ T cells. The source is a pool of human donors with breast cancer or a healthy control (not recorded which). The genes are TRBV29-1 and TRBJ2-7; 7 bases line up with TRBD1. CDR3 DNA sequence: TGCAGCGTGCGCAGGGGGTCCTACGAGCAGTACTTC. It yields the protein CSVRRGSYEQYF.